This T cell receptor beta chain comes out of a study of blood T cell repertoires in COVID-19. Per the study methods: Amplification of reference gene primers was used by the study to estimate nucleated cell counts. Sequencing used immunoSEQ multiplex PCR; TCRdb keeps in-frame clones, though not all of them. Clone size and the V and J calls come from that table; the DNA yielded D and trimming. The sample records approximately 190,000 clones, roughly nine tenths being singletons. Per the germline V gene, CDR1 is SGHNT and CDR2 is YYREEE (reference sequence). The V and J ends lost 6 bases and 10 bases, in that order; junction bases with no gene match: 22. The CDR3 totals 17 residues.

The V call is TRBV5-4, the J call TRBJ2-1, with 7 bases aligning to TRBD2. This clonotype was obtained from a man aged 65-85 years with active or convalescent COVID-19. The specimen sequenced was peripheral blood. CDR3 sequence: CASTLGSGGSITGEQFF. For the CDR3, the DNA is TGTGCCAGCACCCTTGGGAGCGGCGGGAGTATAACTGGGGAGCAGTTCTTC.